This T cell receptor beta chain is drawn from a study of cytomegalovirus exposure and HLA in healthy donors. With 60 Vbeta and 13 Jbeta primers, the PCR was carried out. The table came from immunoSEQ multiplex PCR; TCRdb's copy has only in-frame clones and leaves some out. Of approximately 110,000 clones listed, about 85% are singletons. With 0 bases clipped from V and 8 bases from J, the junction kept 10 bases outside the gene matches. There are 16 residues in the CDR3. CDR1 and CDR2 (germline): SGHRS, YFSETQ. This clone was recorded only once. V is TRBV5-1 and J is TRBJ2-1, with 8 bases matching TRBD2. The source material was PBMCs. The origin of this receptor is a man aged 50 to 59 in good health and CMV-seronegative. The CDR3 region has the DNA TGCGCCAGCAGCTTGGTCCGGGACTCCGGGGGGGATGAGCAGTTCTTC. Its protein is CASSLVRDSGGDEQFF. Combining the CDR3 with reference TRBV5-1 and TRBJ2-1 gives the whole variable domain KAGVTQTPRYLIKTRGQQVTLSCSPISGHRSVSWYQQTPGQGLQFLFEYFSETQRNKGNFPGRFSGRQFSNSRSEMNVSTLELGDSALYLCASSLVRDSGGDEQFFGPGTRLTVL.